A selection of T cell receptor beta chains follows, all from one sample in a study of CD8 T cells in Susac syndrome. TCRdb reprocessed the immunoSEQ multiplex PCR reads with MiXCR, giving one entry per CDR3 protein. Among approximately 190,000 distinct CDR3 sequences listed, around 93% were seen once. The source material was CD8+ T cells from PBMCs. These receptors all stem from a human donor with Susac syndrome. Each CDR3 is given with its conserved first and last residue. The order of the fields is clone size, V gene, J gene, D gene, CDR3 DNA, CDR3 protein. D genes are given only for firm matches. Not every row has a clone size; where given, it reads once, few, many or a size class.

>NA|TRBV12-3/TRBV12-4|TRBJ2-7|TRBD2
TGTGCCAGCAGTTTGGTCCTAGCGGGAGGGCGATCCTACGAGCAGTACTTC
CASSLVLAGGRSYEQYF
>few|TRBV6-6|TRBJ2-3|NA
TGTGCCAGCAGTTTGCCAGGATCAACAGATACGCAGTATTTT
CASSLPGSTDTQYF
>NA|TRBV3-1|TRBJ1-1|NA
TGTGCCAGCAGCCAAGAAGCGGGAATTGAAGCTTTCTTT
CASSQEAGIEAFF
>once|TRBV20-1|TRBJ2-2|NA
TGCAGTGCTAGATTGGAGAGACAGGCGAACACCGGGGAGCTGTTTTTT
CSARLERQANTGELFF
>NA|TRBV20-1|TRBJ2-5|TRBD2
TGCAGTGCTAGTTCAAGCGGGGGTCAAGAGACCCAGTACTTC
CSASSSGGQETQYF
>NA|TRBV4-1|TRBJ2-6|NA
TGCGCCAGCAGCCAAGTCGTAGGGGCTGGGGCCAACGTCCTGACTTTC
CASSQVVGAGANVLTF
>NA|TRBV25-1|TRBJ2-7|NA
TGTGCCAGCAGTGAAAACGACAGAGACTACGAGCAGTACTTC
CASSENDRDYEQYF
>NA|TRBV5-1|TRBJ2-7|TRBD1
TGCGCCAGCAGCTGGGACAGGACGTCCTACGAGCAGTACTTC
CASSWDRTSYEQYF
>NA|TRBV7-9|TRBJ2-7|NA
TGTGCCAGCAGCTATCGCGCCCCCCCCGAGCAGTACTTC
CASSYRAPPEQYF
>NA|TRBV15|TRBJ1-2|TRBD1
TGTGCCACCAGCAAAGGGGGCCCGGATGGCTACACCTTC
CATSKGGPDGYTF
>NA|TRBV15|TRBJ1-2|NA
TGTGCCACCAGCAGAGATCCCGAGCCACCCAGCTATGGCTACACCTTC
CATSRDPEPPSYGYTF
>NA|TRBV30|TRBJ2-7|NA
TGTGCCTGGAGTCCGGACCCGGGGGAACCAAGAGGCTACGAGCAGTACTTC
CAWSPDPGEPRGYEQYF
>NA|TRBV13|TRBJ2-1|NA
TGTGCCAGCAGCTTATTCGGGAATGAGCAGTTCTTC
CASSLFGNEQFF
>once|TRBV9|TRBJ2-1|TRBD1
TGTGCCAGCACCCCATCGGGACAGGGATGGAATGAGCAGTTCTTC
CASTPSGQGWNEQFF
>NA|TRBV11-2|TRBJ2-2|TRBD1
TGTGCCAGCAGCTTAGATGGGACAGGGGAGGACACCGGGGAGCTGTTTTTT
CASSLDGTGEDTGELFF
>NA|TRBV27|TRBJ2-1|TRBD1
TGTGCCAGCAGTGCGACAGGGTATAATGAGCAGTTCTTC
CASSATGYNEQFF
>once|TRBV10-3|TRBJ1-1|NA
TGTGCCATCAGCCTTCAGGGGAGCACTGAAGCTTTCTTT
CAISLQGSTEAFF
>NA|TRBV20-1|TRBJ2-7|NA
TGCAGTGCTAGAGACAGGATCTTCCCGTACGAGCAGTACTTC
CSARDRIFPYEQYF
>NA|TRBV7-6|TRBJ1-1|TRBD1
TGTGCCAGCAGCCCTGGGACAGGGGTCACTGAAGCTTTCTTT
CASSPGTGVTEAFF
>NA|TRBV7-8|TRBJ2-3|NA
TGTGCCAGCAGCTCCCGGGACACAGACACAGATACGCAGTATTTT
CASSSRDTDTDTQYF
>NA|TRBV6-1|TRBJ2-1|TRBD2
TGTGCCAGCAGTGCGACGACCGGGACTAGCGTTTACAATGAGCAGTTCTTC
CASSATTGTSVYNEQFF
>NA|TRBV30|TRBJ2-1|NA
TGTGCCTGGAGTGTACAGTCCTACAATGAGCAGTTCTTC
CAWSVQSYNEQFF
>NA|TRBV20-1|TRBJ2-3|NA
TGCAGTGCTAACGGTATAATGGAAGCCACCACAGATACGCAGTATTTT
CSANGIMEATTDTQYF
>NA|TRBV19|TRBJ2-7|NA
TGTGCCAGTAGTATGGGGCCGAGGGAGGCCTACGAGCAGTACTTC
CASSMGPREAYEQYF
>NA|TRBV6-1|TRBJ1-5|NA
TGTGCCAGCAGTGAACTTATGGGCAATCAGCCCCAGCATTTT
CASSELMGNQPQHF
>NA|TRBV13|TRBJ2-5|NA
TGTGCCAGCAGCTTCTTAGGACCCCAAGAGACCCAGTACTTC
CASSFLGPQETQYF
>NA|TRBV30|TRBJ2-1|NA
TGTGCCTGGACCCCGGGACTCAACAATGAGCAGTTCTTC
CAWTPGLNNEQFF
>NA|TRBV25-1|TRBJ2-7|TRBD2
TGTGCCAGCAGCGCGGGAGTTTACGAGCAGTACTTC
CASSAGVYEQYF
>NA|TRBV30|TRBJ1-2|NA
TGTGCCTGGAGTGTAGGGGATTTCCGCTACACCTTC
CAWSVGDFRYTF
>NA|TRBV5-6|TRBJ2-6|NA
TGTGCCAGCATGTTCTCTGGGGCCAACGTCCTGACTTTC
CASMFSGANVLTF
>NA|TRBV4-1|TRBJ2-1|NA
TGCGCCAGCAGCGAAACCAGGGAGCAGTTCTTC
CASSETREQFF
>NA|TRBV5-1|TRBJ2-7|NA
TGCGCCAGCAGCCTATACCTAGGGGCCTACGAGCAGTACTTC
CASSLYLGAYEQYF
>NA|TRBV7-3|TRBJ1-1|NA
TGTGCCAGCAGCTCCCTGGACAGTAATCGTGGGATAGTCTTT
CASSSLDSNRGIVF
>NA|TRBV7-2|TRBJ2-5|NA
TGTGCCAGCAGCTTCTACGGGGAGACCCAGTACTTC
CASSFYGETQYF
>NA|TRBV7-8|TRBJ2-1|TRBD2
TGTGCCAGCAGTTGGCGACTAGCGGGAGGCTTATACAATGAGCAGTTCTTC
CASSWRLAGGLYNEQFF
>NA|TRBV29-1|TRBJ1-1|NA
TGCAGCGTTGATCAAGGGGAAACTGAAGCTTTCTTT
CSVDQGETEAFF
>NA|TRBV5-6|TRBJ1-5|TRBD1
TGTGCCAGCAGTTTATCCACAGGGGCGGCCGAGCATTTT
CASSLSTGAAEHF
>NA|TRBV12-5|TRBJ2-1|TRBD2
TGTGCTAGTGGACCCGTTGCGGGGGGGATTAGGAATGAGCAGTTCTTC
CASGPVAGGIRNEQFF
>NA|TRBV5-4|TRBJ1-4|NA
TGTGCCAGCAGCTTGCGGGGGACATCGGATGAAAAACTGTTTTTT
CASSLRGTSDEKLFF
>NA|TRBV2|TRBJ2-5|NA
TGTGCCAGCAGCCGCTTTCGAGAGACCCAGTACTTC
CASSRFRETQYF
>NA|TRBV11-2|TRBJ2-1|TRBD2
TGTGCCAGCAGCTTAGAACTCCAGCGGGAGAGTAGGGTTGGTGAGCAGTTCTTC
CASSLELQRESRVGEQFF
>NA|TRBV12-3/TRBV12-4|TRBJ2-7|NA
TGTGCCAGCAGTGCTTCACCGGGACGGACCTACGAGCAGTACTTC
CASSASPGRTYEQYF
>few|TRBV5-6|TRBJ2-1|TRBD2
TGTGCCAGCAGCTTAGGACTAGCGGTTTACAATGAGCAGTTCTTC
CASSLGLAVYNEQFF
>NA|TRBV28|TRBJ2-1|NA
TGTGCCAGCAGTCCGAGACCACTGAGGGATGAGCAGTTCTTC
CASSPRPLRDEQFF
>NA|TRBV5-1|TRBJ1-1|TRBD1
TGCGCCAGCAGCGGGGGACAGGGGAATACTGAAGCTTTCTTT
CASSGGQGNTEAFF
>NA|TRBV9|TRBJ1-2|NA
TGTGCCAGCAGCGCCTCCACATTTGGTGGTGGCTACACCTTC
CASSASTFGGGYTF
>NA|TRBV5-6|TRBJ2-5|NA
TGTGCCAGCAGCCAGTCGGACGTGGCCCAGTACTTC
CASSQSDVAQYF
>NA|TRBV5-4|TRBJ1-1|TRBD1
TGTGCCAGCAGCGAGGACAGGGCAGGGACTGAAGCTTTCTTT
CASSEDRAGTEAFF
>NA|TRBV12-3/TRBV12-4|TRBJ1-2|TRBD1
TGTGCCAGCACCCAGCAGGGGGCAAACTATGGCTACACCTTC
CASTQQGANYGYTF
>NA|TRBV2|TRBJ2-2|TRBD2
TGTGCCAGCACTCTACTAGCGGGGAACACCGGGGAGCTGTTTTTT
CASTLLAGNTGELFF
>NA|TRBV3-1|TRBJ2-7|NA
TGTGCCAGCAGCCAAGTGATGGCAAAGGAGCAGTACTTC
CASSQVMAKEQYF
>NA|TRBV7-9|TRBJ2-7|NA
TGTGCCAGCAGCCAACGGACATCCTACGAGCAGTACTTC
CASSQRTSYEQYF
>NA|TRBV24-1|TRBJ2-3|NA
TGTGCCACCAGCCCTCCGAGAACAGGGCCCCGCACAGATACGCAGTATTTT
CATSPPRTGPRTDTQYF
>few|TRBV12-3/TRBV12-4|TRBJ2-5|NA
TGTGCCAGCAGTTTAGGGACAGAAGAGACCCAGTACTTC
CASSLGTEETQYF
>once|TRBV6-1|TRBJ2-1|TRBD2
TGTGCCAGCAGACCCAGGGACTACCTCTCCTACAATGAGCAGTTCTTC
CASRPRDYLSYNEQFF